The 23 T cell receptor beta chains in this list originate from one sample, sequenced in a study of T cell clonotyping in hematopoietic cell transplantation. Documented time point: recipient sample about 28 days before transplant, after cytoreduction. Produced via immunoSEQ multiplex PCR; TCRdb's table is partial and in-frame only. Among tens of thousands of clones listed, 95% to 97% were seen once. Sample: peripheral blood mononuclear cells, taken before stem cell transplant. These receptors were collected from a woman between 45 and 60 years old with acute myeloid leukemia. Some clones in this sample may be carry-over from other donors' samples.

This chain uses TRBV11-1 with TRBJ2-3; no clear D gene. Trimming stripped 6 bases from V and 2 bases from J, with 15 bases between. The germline gives CDR1 SGHAT, CDR2 FQDESV (reference sequence). CDR3 length equals 15 residues. CDR3 residues: CASRLSEVPTDTQYF. CDR3 DNA sequence: TGTGCCAGCAGGCTATCGGAAGTTCCCACAGATACGCAGTATTTT.

This chain uses TRBV4-1 with TRBJ1-4; no clear D gene. The V gene's germline CDR1 is MGHRA and CDR2 YSYEKL. The germline V and J ends were trimmed by 0 bases and 0 bases, with 8 bases remaining between them. The CDR3 length is 16 residues. The DNA for the CDR3 is TGCGCCAGCAGCCAAGAGGGAGGTACAACTAATGAAAAACTGTTTTTT. Translated, it gives CASSQEGGTTNEKLFF.

The rearrangement joins TRBV29-1 to TRBJ2-7; D perhaps matches TRBD2 (7 bases). The length of the CDR3 is 13 residues. CDR1 SQVTM and CDR2 ANQGSEA come from the germline V gene. V was clipped by 7 bases and J by 4 bases, with 17 bases between them. This CDR3 reads CSGTGRGEYEQYF. CDR3 DNA sequence: TGCAGCGGAACAGGGAGGGGGGAATACGAGCAGTACTTC.

This clone was seen only once. CDR3 DNA sequence: TGTGCCAGTAAGAGGGGGGGGAATCAGCCCCAGCATTTT. Translating gives CASKRGGNQPQHF. The chain joins TRBV19 to TRBJ1-5, with a possible D match to TRBD1 (6 bases). V was shortened by 7 bases and J by 4 bases, with 11 bases between the two germline ends. This CDR3 spans 13 amino acids. The germline CDR1 and CDR2 sequences are LNHDA and SQIVND (reference sequence).

V is TRBV2 and J is TRBJ2-7; maybe TRBD2 (5 bases). This CDR3 contains 12 residues. V was trimmed by 8 bases and J by 3 bases, leaving 11 bases between them. Germline assignment: CDR1 SNHLY and CDR2 FYNNEI. As DNA, the CDR3 is TGTGCCAGCCTGAGGGCAGGCTACGAGCAGTACTTC. Translating gives CASLRAGYEQYF. The variable domain in full, completed from reference TRBV2 and TRBJ2-7, reads EPEVTQTPSHQVTQMGQEVILRCVPISNHLYFYWYRQILGQKVEFLVSFYNNEISEKSEIFDDQFSVERPDGSNFTLKIRSTKLEDSAMYFCASLRAGYEQYFGPGTRLTVT.

The rearrangement joins TRBV6-6 to TRBJ1-1; tentatively, D is TRBD1 (6 bases). The germline CDR1 and CDR2 sequences are MNHNY and SVGAGI (reference sequence). The CDR3 spans 13 residues. The V gene lost 7 bases and the J gene lost 3 bases, with 12 bases spanning the gap. In DNA form, the CDR3 reads TGTGCCAGCACAGTAACAGGGTACACTGAAGCTTTCTTT. Translation gives CASTVTGYTEAFF.

The rearrangement links TRBV28 to TRBJ2-3; either TRBD1 or TRBD2 may fit D (6 bases each). This CDR3 is 15 amino acids long. The V gene's germline CDR1 is MDHEN and CDR2 SYDVKM. The ends were cut back, 3 bases at V and 0 bases at J, with 10 bases in the middle. In DNA form, the CDR3 reads TGTGCCAGCAGTTTGCCGGGGGCTAGCACAGATACGCAGTATTTT. This codes for CASSLPGASTDTQYF.

The chain employs TRBV29-1 and TRBJ2-7, with D possibly matching TRBD2 (6 bases). Deletions cut 1 base from V and 1 base from J, with 11 bases between. This CDR3 has 14 residues. The germline gives CDR1 SQVTM, CDR2 ANQGSEA. CDR3 loop: CSVEGLANSYEQYF. In nucleotides, the CDR3 is TGCAGCGTTGAAGGCCTAGCGAATTCCTACGAGCAGTACTTC.

The chain couples TRBV29-1 to TRBJ1-1; D call uncertain. The CDR3 contains 11 residues. In germline, CDR1 is SQVTM, CDR2 ANQGSEA. V was pared by 4 bases and J by 11 bases, with 14 bases between. The DNA for the CDR3 is TGCAGCGTTGCGGAGGTCCCAATCGCTTTCTTT. This encodes CSVAEVPIAFF.

The chain is built from TRBV30 and TRBJ1-4; a possible D gene is TRBD1 (6 bases). Germline CDR1 GTSNPN, CDR2 SVGIG (reference sequence). Between the trimmed V and J ends, which lost 5 bases and 5 bases, there was a span of 18 bases. The length of the CDR3 is 15 residues. The CDR3 protein is CAWQAPGHKNEKLFF. In DNA form, the CDR3 reads TGTGCCTGGCAAGCCCCGGGACATAAAAATGAAAAACTGTTTTTT.

The chain employs TRBV14 and TRBJ2-1; maybe TRBD1 (5 bases). The CDR3 sequence is 13 residues long. CDR1 is SGHDN, CDR2 FVKESK, per germline. Trimming stripped 5 bases from V and 4 bases from J, with 9 bases between. CDR3 DNA: TGTGCCAGCAGCTCACAGGCTTACAATGAGCAGTTCTTC. Protein product: CASSSQAYNEQFF.

The V gene is TRBV6-5, the J gene TRBJ1-5; no clear D. The CDR3 is 13 residues long. Between the trimmed V and J ends, which lost 4 bases and 6 bases, there was a span of 10 bases. Germline CDR1 and CDR2: MNHEY and SVGAGI. The CDR3, as DNA: TGTGCCAGCAGTTTCAAAGGGTCTCAGCCCCAGCATTTT. It translates to CASSFKGSQPQHF.

The chain couples TRBV6-1 to TRBJ1-4, with a possible D match to TRBD1 (6 bases). Germline V gene sequence: CDR1 MNHNS, CDR2 SASEGT. This CDR3 is built from 14 residues. Trimming shortened V by 6 bases and J by 11 bases, and 19 bases separated the two germline ends. The CDR3 reads CASRESGVPGKLFF. The CDR3 nucleotides are TGTGCCAGCAGAGAATCAGGGGTCCCCGGGAAACTGTTTTTT.

The V gene is TRBV7-3, the J gene TRBJ2-2; possible D gene TRBD2, 6 bases. The germline gives CDR1 SGHTA, CDR2 FQGTGA. The CDR3 is 15 amino acids. V was shortened by 5 bases and J by 2 bases, with 12 bases between the two germline ends. DNA of the CDR3: TGTGCCAGCAGCCTGGGACTTCCCAACACCGGGGAGCTGTTTTTT. Translating it yields CASSLGLPNTGELFF. Looking up the rest from reference TRBV7-3 and TRBJ2-2 gives the full variable domain: GAGVSQTPSNKVTEKGKYVELRCDPISGHTALYWYRQSLGQGPEFLIYFQGTGAADDSGLPNDRFFAVRPEGSVSTLKIQRTERGDSAVYLCASSLGLPNTGELFFGEGSRLTVL.

V and J are TRBV7-8 and TRBJ2-7, with 9 nucleotides matching TRBD2. Germline V CDR1 and CDR2: SGHVS, FQNEAQ. V was clipped by 1 base and J by 5 bases; unmatched bases: 6. This CDR3 has 15 residues. CDR3 amino acids: CASSLVSSGTDEQYF. The DNA of the CDR3 is TGTGCCAGCAGCTTAGTGTCTAGCGGGACCGACGAGCAGTACTTC.

This clone was picked up one time. The chain carries TRBV6-5 and TRBJ1-1, with D possibly being TRBD1 (5 bases). The CDR3 extends over 13 amino acids. CDR1 and CDR2 (germline): MNHEY, SVGAGI. V lost 2 bases and J lost 3, with 7 bases in between. CDR3 nucleotide sequence: TGTGCCAGCAGTTACGGGGGGGACACTGAAGCTTTCTTT. Protein product: CASSYGGDTEAFF.

J is TRBJ2-7 and V is TRBV6-5, with no clear D. V dropped 5 bases and J dropped 4 bases, with 15 bases sitting between them. This CDR3 is 14 amino acids long. Germline V gives CDR1 MNHEY, CDR2 SVGAGI. CDR3 in amino acids: CASSRTQLSYEQYF. The CDR3 DNA reads as TGTGCCAGCAGTAGGACCCAACTCAGTTACGAGCAGTACTTC.

This sequence joins TRBV6-5 and TRBJ2-1, with TRBD1 matching over 9 bases. Germline V lookup: CDR1 MNHEY, CDR2 SVGAGI. Losses at the gene ends were 4 bases for V and 3 bases for J; bases not matched to a gene: 4. The CDR3 runs 15 residues. CDR3 residues: CASSSGTGLYNEQFF. CDR3 coding DNA: TGTGCCAGCAGTTCCGGGACAGGGCTCTACAATGAGCAGTTCTTC.

This rearrangement joins TRBV5-1 to TRBJ2-3; D gene ambiguous. Per the germline V gene, CDR1 is SGHRS and CDR2 is YFSETQ. Between the trimmed V and J ends, which lost 0 bases and 4 bases, there was a span of 6 bases. The CDR3 is 13 amino acids. The CDR3 region is CASSLDVADTQYF. CDR3 nucleotides: TGCGCCAGCAGCTTGGATGTGGCAGATACGCAGTATTTT.

The CDR3 DNA follows: TGTGCCTGGAGGGGCTTAGGGGAGCAGTACTTC. Translated: CAWRGLGEQYF. The gene calls are TRBV30 and TRBJ2-7; D is unclear. The CDR3 sequence is 11 residues long. Between the trimmed V and J ends, which lost 3 bases and 7 bases, there was a span of 10 bases. Germline CDR1 and CDR2: GTSNPN and SVGIG (reference sequence).

The chain combines TRBV9 with TRBJ1-1, with D possibly matching TRBD1 (6 bases). Germline V CDR1 and CDR2: SGDLS, YYNGEE. Trimming cost V 0 bases and J 0 bases, with 15 bases left between them. CDR3 size: 17 residues. The DNA of the CDR3 is TGTGCCAGCAGCGTAGCTGCGGCAGGGGCGTTGAACACTGAAGCTTTCTTT. It encodes CASSVAAAGALNTEAFF. The complete variable domain, with remaining parts taken from reference TRBV9 and TRBJ1-1, reads DSGVTQTPKHLITATGQRVTLRCSPRSGDLSVYWYQQSLDQGLQFLIQYYNGEERAKGNILERFSAQQFPDLHSELNLSSLELGDSALYFCASSVAAAGALNTEAFFGQGTRLTVV.

The chain employs TRBV6-5 and TRBJ1-2; D unresolved. The length of the CDR3 is 13 residues. With 4 bases removed from V and 4 bases from J, the gap between germline ends came to 10 bases. Germline-derived CDR1 and CDR2 are MNHEY and SVGAGI. Here the CDR3 DNA reads TGTGCCAGCAGTTGGCGTTATGGCTATGGCTACACCTTC. Protein: CASSWRYGYGYTF.

The chain employs TRBV13 and TRBJ1-5, with TRBD1 matching 8 bases. This CDR3 contains 18 residues. V dropped 1 base and J dropped 0; count of bases not matched to a gene: 8. The V gene's germline CDR1 is PRHDT and CDR2 FYEKMQ (reference sequence). CDR3 in amino acids: CASSLARTGNYSNQPQHF. The CDR3 DNA follows: TGTGCCAGCAGCTTAGCCCGGACAGGGAATTATAGCAATCAGCCCCAGCATTTT. The whole variable domain, filled in from reference TRBV13 and TRBJ1-5, reads AAGVIQSPRHLIKEKRETATLKCYPIPRHDTVYWYQQGPGQDPQFLISFYEKMQSDKGSIPDRFSAQQFSDYHSELNMSSLELGDSALYFCASSLARTGNYSNQPQHFGDGTRLSIL.